The 18 T cell receptor beta chains presented below share a single source sample, sequenced in a study of blood T cell repertoires in COVID-19. Assay used: immunoSEQ multiplex PCR; TCRdb lists only in-frame clones, some missing. The sample has 190,000 or so clones; roughly three quarters are singletons. Sequencing input: peripheral blood. The receptors here all came from a woman aged 80 or over with COVID-19, enrolled during active disease.

This clone was observed a few times. The junction departs from the called germline gene at one end, perhaps through a read error. This chain links TRBV7-7 with TRBJ2-1; the match to TRBD2 covers 14 bases. The CDR3 runs to 15 residues. Germline values: CDR1 SSHAT, CDR2 FNYEAQ (reference sequence). CDR3 sequence (DNA): TGTGCTAGCAGCCAGGGACTAGCGGGAGTACAGGAGCAGTTCTTC. This codes for CASSQGLAGVQEQFF. Using reference TRBV7-7 and TRBJ2-1 for the parts outside the CDR3, the full variable domain is GAGVSQSPRYKVTKRGQDVTLRCDPISSHATLYWYQQALGQGPEFLTYFNYEAQPDKSGLPSDRFSAERPEGSISTLTIQRTEQRDSAMYRCASSQGLAGVQEQFFGPGTRLTVL.

This clone has a single count. CDR3 protein: CASSGQTRGTQYF. CDR3 DNA sequence: TGTGCCAGCAGTGGACAGACCCGCGGGACCCAGTACTTC. J is TRBJ2-5 and V is TRBV2; possibly TRBD1 for D (5 bases). Germline V gives CDR1 SNHLY, CDR2 FYNNEI. V dropped 4 bases and J dropped 7 bases, with 13 bases sitting between them. CDR3 length: 13 amino acids.

The chain couples TRBV27 to TRBJ2-7; 12 bases line up with TRBD1. Germline V gene lookup returns CDR1 MNHEY and CDR2 SMNVEV (reference sequence). Germline trimming cut 4 bases from V and 7 bases from J; bases unmatched to any gene: 5. The length of the CDR3 is 14 residues. CDR3 protein: CASSWGQGAGEQYF. CDR3 DNA sequence: TGTGCCAGCAGTTGGGGACAGGGGGCTGGGGAGCAGTACTTC.

This clone was seen once. The junction does not match germline at one end; this may be a read error. The chain recombines TRBV19 with TRBJ2-4; possibly TRBD1 for D (5 bases). This CDR3 has 15 residues. Germline loops: CDR1 LNHDA, CDR2 SQIVND (reference sequence). The CDR3 loop reads CASCISSGAKNIQYF. CDR3 DNA: TGTGCCAGTTGTATTTCTTCAGGGGCCAAAAACATTCAGTACTTC.

The chain is built from TRBV19 and TRBJ1-5, with D perhaps TRBD1 (6 bases). V gave up 3 bases and J gave up 3 bases, with 18 bases separating them. The CDR3 extends over 17 amino acids. Germline V CDR1 and CDR2: LNHDA, SQIVND (reference sequence). DNA of the CDR3: TGTGCCAGTAGTATTAATCCCCACAGGGCCTACAATCAGCCCCAGCATTTT. Protein sequence: CASSINPHRAYNQPQHF.

V usage is TRBV7-3 and J usage is TRBJ2-2; a weak D match, TRBD2 (5 bases). Deletions cut 2 bases from V and 3 bases from J, with 16 bases between. The CDR3 is 17 amino acids. The germline V gene has CDR1 SGHTA and CDR2 FQGTGA. CDR3 sequence reads: CASSLGPRGLDTGELFF. In DNA, the CDR3 is TGTGCCAGCAGCTTAGGACCTCGAGGGTTGGACACCGGGGAGCTGTTTTTT.

The chain joins TRBV15 to TRBJ1-4, with D uncertain. Per the germline V gene, CDR1 is LNHNV and CDR2 is YYDKDF (reference sequence). The CDR3 is made up of 14 amino acids. The V end was cut by 0 bases, the J end by 8 bases, with 10 bases between. The CDR3 spells CATSREGGQEKLFF. CDR3 nucleotides: TGTGCCACCAGCAGAGAGGGCGGGCAGGAAAAACTGTTTTTT.

The chain links TRBV6-5 to TRBJ1-1; D might be TRBD1 (5 bases). V lost 7 bases and J lost 1, with 16 bases in between. CDR1 is MNHEY, CDR2 SVGAGI, per germline. CDR3 length equals 15 residues. CDR3 protein: CASILGSGWNTEAFF. The CDR3 DNA reads as TGTGCCAGCATTCTCGGGTCAGGGTGGAACACTGAAGCTTTCTTT.

The J gene is TRBJ1-1, the V gene TRBV11-1; 10 positions agree with TRBD1. J gave up 3 bases and V 6 bases, and 10 bases lay outside the gene matches. In germline, CDR1 is SGHAT, CDR2 FQDESV (reference sequence). The CDR3 is 16 amino acids. This CDR3 reads CASRPAGTGAYTEAFF. CDR3 bases: TGTGCCAGCAGGCCTGCCGGGACAGGGGCTTACACTGAAGCTTTCTTT.

This chain uses TRBV19 with TRBJ2-7; TRBD1 matches at 8 bases. Per the germline V gene, CDR1 is LNHDA and CDR2 is SQIVND (reference sequence). V was pared by 8 bases and J by 6 bases, with 3 bases of the junction left unmatched. There are 11 residues in the CDR3. The CDR3: CASSTGVEQYF. The CDR3 DNA reads as TGTGCCAGTTCGACAGGGGTCGAGCAGTACTTC.

This chain uses TRBV28 with TRBJ1-2; 10 nucleotides align to TRBD1. Losses at the gene ends were 5 bases for V and 4 bases for J; bases not matched to a gene: 13. CDR3 length: 17 residues. Germline V lookup: CDR1 MDHEN, CDR2 SYDVKM. CDR3: CASSPGQGVPFGYGYTF. CDR3 DNA sequence: TGTGCCAGCAGTCCCGGACAGGGGGTACCGTTTGGCTATGGCTACACCTTC.

This clone was seen just once. The J gene is TRBJ1-2, the V gene TRBV6-5; D gene ambiguous. Trimming stripped 7 bases from V and 4 bases from J, with 13 bases between. Germline V gene data show CDR1 as MNHEY and CDR2 as SVGAGI. CDR3 length: 13 residues. CDR3 loop: CASTGWRAYGYTF. CDR3 bases: TGTGCCAGCACGGGGTGGAGGGCCTATGGCTACACCTTC.

J is TRBJ2-5 and V is TRBV3-1 (or the pseudogene TRBV3-2), with D uncertain. Germline values: CDR1 LGHDT, CDR2 YNNKEL (reference sequence). The CDR3 runs to 12 residues. Trimming cost V 5 bases and J 5 bases, with 9 bases left between them. The CDR3: CASSGETETQYF. As DNA, the CDR3 is TGTGCCAGCAGCGGAGAGACGGAGACCCAGTACTTC.

This chain joins TRBV6-2 or TRBV6-3 and TRBJ2-5; TRBD2 aligns across 13 bases. This CDR3 is 19 amino acids long. The V gene end was trimmed by 6 bases and the J gene end by 3 bases; junction bases not matched to a gene: 16. CDR1 is MNHEY and CDR2 is SVGEGT in the germline V gene. CDR3 region: CASSDGRLRTSGSEETQYF. The CDR3 DNA reads TGTGCCAGCAGCGACGGACGCCTACGGACTAGCGGGAGTGAAGAGACCCAGTACTTC.

V and J are TRBV28 and TRBJ1-6, with D possibly being TRBD1 (6 bases). Trimming stripped 3 bases from V and 7 bases from J, with 13 bases between. The CDR3 has 15 amino acids. In germline, CDR1 is MDHEN, CDR2 SYDVKM. The CDR3: CASSLYGQGNSPLHF. CDR3 nucleotide sequence: TGTGCCAGCAGTTTGTACGGGCAGGGGAATTCACCCCTCCACTTT.

This clone was found once. The gene calls are TRBV24-1 and TRBJ2-1; 10 nucleotides match TRBD1. The CDR3 runs to 17 residues. Germline trimming cut 3 bases from V and 5 bases from J; bases unmatched to any gene: 9. Germline V gene lookup returns CDR1 KGHDR and CDR2 SFDVKD. CDR3 sequence: CATSDANDRGLNNEQFF. The CDR3 DNA reads as TGTGCCACCAGTGATGCAAACGACAGGGGGCTCAACAATGAGCAGTTCTTC.

The chain employs TRBV6-5 and TRBJ2-7; D is perhaps TRBD1 (6 bases). The CDR3 is 13 residues long. CDR1 and CDR2 from the germline V gene are MNHEY and SVGAGI. V was cut by 10 bases and J by 5 bases, with 18 bases left in between. The CDR3 is CATEGVVADEQYF. CDR3 coding DNA: TGTGCCACCGAGGGGGTTGTCGCTGACGAGCAGTACTTC.

The gene calls are TRBV6-6 and TRBJ2-1; no clear D gene. Trimming took 3 bases from V and 6 from J, leaving 6 bases between them. The CDR3 contains 12 residues. CDR1 MNHNY and CDR2 SVGAGI come from the germline V gene (reference sequence). Here the CDR3 reads CASSYGLNEQFF. Written as DNA, the CDR3 is TGTGCCAGCAGTTATGGCCTCAATGAGCAGTTCTTC.